A selection of T cell receptor beta chains follows, all from one sample in a study of T cell changes during pregnancy in multiple sclerosis. Profiling relied on immunoSEQ multiplex PCR, and the TCRdb table lists in-frame clones only, not all of them. The sample comprises approximately 35,000 clones, 85% to 95% of which are singletons, and approximately 1.1% rests with the top ten. The sequenced material came from PBMCs (not recorded whether the cells were cultured). The receptors derive from a female donor with multiple sclerosis, enrolled in a pregnancy study. CDR3s include the opening cysteine and the closing phenylalanine or tryptophan. The order of the fields is D gene, V gene, CDR3 length, J gene, clone size, CDR3 DNA, CDR3 protein. A D gene is named only where the DNA matches it firmly. The size field is filled for only some rows; it gives once, few, many or a size class.

-,TRBV11-2,15,TRBJ2-7,-,TGTGCCAGCAGCCCGTCGGGTGGGGGTCCTTTCGAGCAGTACTTC,CASSPSGGGPFEQYF
-,TRBV4-1,15,TRBJ1-3,-,TGCGCCAGCAGCCAAGATCCGGGCAGGGGATACACCATATATTTT,CASSQDPGRGYTIYF
-,TRBV27,16,TRBJ2-7,-,TGTGCCAGCAGTTTAAGGGGACTCACTAACTCCTACGAGCAGTACTTC,CASSLRGLTNSYEQYF
-,TRBV4-1,15,TRBJ2-7,-,TGCGCCAGCAGCCCTAGGGTGGGGGGACTCTACGAGCAGTACTTC,CASSPRVGGLYEQYF
TRBD2,TRBV7-9,16,TRBJ2-5,few,TGTGCCAGCAGCTTAGTTAGCGGGGTCGAGCGAGAGACCCAGTACTTC,CASSLVSGVERETQYF
-,TRBV5-6,13,TRBJ2-2,-,TGTGCCAGCAGCTTCGGCAACACCGGGGAGCTGTTTTTT,CASSFGNTGELFF
-,TRBV18,17,TRBJ1-4,-,TGTGCCAGCTCACCACCGTTTTTCAGGGAGGTTGGGGAAAAACTGTTTTTT,CASSPPFFREVGEKLFF
TRBD2,TRBV2,16,TRBJ2-1,-,TGTGCCAGCAGTGAGGGGCGGGAGGACTTATACAATGAGCAGTTCTTC,CASSEGREDLYNEQFF
-,TRBV27,16,TRBJ1-5,-,TGTGCCAGCAGTTCACAGGGACGTCGGGTCAATCAGCCCCAGCATTTT,CASSSQGRRVNQPQHF
-,TRBV10-3,15,TRBJ2-7,-,TGTGCCATCAGTGAGGGAAGACAGGACTACTACGAGCAGTACTTC,CAISEGRQDYYEQYF
TRBD2,TRBV10-1,17,TRBJ2-3,-,TGCGCCAGCAGTGAGTCCGGTGGGCTAGCGGGAGGAGATACGCAGTATTTT,CASSESGGLAGGDTQYF
TRBD1,TRBV7-2,14,TRBJ2-7,-,TGTGCCAGCAGCCGGGGACAGGGGCTTGACGAGCAGTACTTC,CASSRGQGLDEQYF
-,TRBV18,14,TRBJ1-1,-,TGTGCCAGCTCACCACCGTCAGTGGGCGAAGAAGCTTTCTTT,CASSPPSVGEEAFF
-,TRBV10-1,14,TRBJ2-2,-,TGCGCCAGCGGCGCAGGGGCTAACACCGGGGAGCTGTTTTTT,CASGAGANTGELFF
-,TRBV5-1,15,TRBJ2-7,-,TGCGCCAGCAGCTTGTCGTGGGACACCTCCTACGAGCAGTACTTC,CASSLSWDTSYEQYF
-,TRBV10-3,15,TRBJ1-3,-,TGTGCCATCAGTGAGAGCGGTGAGGCGGGAAACACCATATATTTT,CAISESGEAGNTIYF
-,TRBV6-6,12,TRBJ2-3,-,TGTGCCAGCAGTATCCAGGTGGATACGCAGTATTTT,CASSIQVDTQYF
-,TRBV7-9,15,TRBJ2-1,-,TGTGCCAGCAGCTTAGTCCCGATCAGCTACAATGAGCAGTTCTTC,CASSLVPISYNEQFF
-,TRBV18,13,TRBJ2-3,-,TGTGCCAGCTCACCACGGGCTACAGATACGCAGTATTTT,CASSPRATDTQYF
TRBD2,TRBV5-1,14,TRBJ2-1,-,TGCGCCAGCAGCGGGGGGGACGCTTACAATGAGCAGTTCTTC,CASSGGDAYNEQFF
TRBD2,TRBV6-4,15,TRBJ2-1,-,TGTGCCAGCAGTACCGGGACTAGCGGCCACAATGAGCAGTTCTTC,CASSTGTSGHNEQFF
TRBD2,TRBV5-1,16,TRBJ2-1,-,TGCGCCAGCAGCTCCTCCCTAGCGGAAAACTACAATGAGCAGTTCTTC,CASSSSLAENYNEQFF
-,TRBV14,13,TRBJ1-4,-,TGTGCCAGCAGCCGGACAGTTTTGGAAAAACTGTTTTTT,CASSRTVLEKLFF
-,TRBV21-1,13,TRBJ1-1,-,TGTGCCAGCAGCGGGTGGGGGGCCCCTGAAGCTTTCTTT,CASSGWGAPEAFF
TRBD2,TRBV6-6,16,TRBJ2-5,-,TGTGCCAGCAGTTACTTAGCGGGAGGAGGGCAAGAGACCCAGTACTTC,CASSYLAGGGQETQYF
TRBD1,TRBV5-1,16,TRBJ1-1,-,TGCGCCAGTGATCCTGGGGTTTTACAGGGGAGCACTGAAGCTTTCTTT,CASDPGVLQGSTEAFF
-,TRBV7-9,14,TRBJ1-1,-,TGTGCCAGCAGCTCGTCGACAGAGAACACTGAAGCTTTCTTT,CASSSSTENTEAFF
TRBD1,TRBV14,16,TRBJ2-5,once,TGTGCCAGCAGCCAAGTTCTGGACAGGGCCGTTGAGACCCAGTACTTC,CASSQVLDRAVETQYF
-,TRBV6-5,13,TRBJ1-2,-,TGTGCCAGCAGTTCCTCGACACAGAACGGCTACACCTTC,CASSSSTQNGYTF
-,TRBV18,12,TRBJ2-3,once,TGTGCCAGCTCACCAAGCGCAGATACGCAGTATTTT,CASSPSADTQYF
TRBD2,TRBV9,15,TRBJ2-1,-,TGTGCCAGCAGCGCGCGGGGGGGACCCTACAATGAGCAGTTCTTC,CASSARGGPYNEQFF
-,TRBV27,14,TRBJ2-3,-,TGTGCCAGCAGCACGGGTGCTAGCACAGATACGCAGTATTTT,CASSTGASTDTQYF
-,TRBV5-1,14,TRBJ1-6,-,TGCGCCAGCAGTTACGGGGGCGATAATTCACCCCTCCACTTT,CASSYGGDNSPLHF
-,TRBV5-6,15,TRBJ2-3,-,TGTGCCAGCAGCTTGATGCTTCTCAGCACAGATACGCAGTATTTT,CASSLMLLSTDTQYF
TRBD1,TRBV29-1,14,TRBJ1-2,-,TGCAGCGTGGCCGGGACAGAAATCAACTATGGCTACACCTTC,CSVAGTEINYGYTF
-,TRBV6-1,13,TRBJ1-2,-,TGTGCCAGCCTTTTAGGGGGTAGCTATGGCTACACCTTC,CASLLGGSYGYTF
-,TRBV5-1,15,TRBJ2-7,few,TGCGCCAGCAGCTTGGGCGGGTTTGGCCCCTACGAGCAGTACTTC,CASSLGGFGPYEQYF
-,TRBV2,13,TRBJ2-5,-,TGTGCCAGCTTTCGGCTAGGTGGAGAGACCCAGTACTTC,CASFRLGGETQYF
TRBD1,TRBV18,15,TRBJ2-5,-,TGTGCCAGCTCTCCCGGACAGGGGAGGCCAGAGACCCAGTACTTC,CASSPGQGRPETQYF
TRBD1,TRBV5-4,17,TRBJ2-7,-,TGTGCCAGCAGCTGGGGCGGACAGGGGGCGCGATCCTACGAGCAGTACTTC,CASSWGGQGARSYEQYF
-,TRBV27,13,TRBJ2-7,-,TGTGCCAGCAGTTTGTTACTGCCCTACGAGCAGTACTTC,CASSLLLPYEQYF
-,TRBV19,14,TRBJ2-3,-,TGTGCCAGTAGTGGGAGGAGAGATACAGATACGCAGTATTTT,CASSGRRDTDTQYF
TRBD2,TRBV30,14,TRBJ2-3,-,TGTGCCTGGGCGACTAGCCTTGGGACAGATACGCAGTATTTT,CAWATSLGTDTQYF
TRBD2,TRBV7-3,17,TRBJ2-3,once,TGTGCCAGCAGCTTAACGAACCTAGCGGGAGGTTTAGATACGCAGTATTTT,CASSLTNLAGGLDTQYF
TRBD2,TRBV5-1,15,TRBJ2-2,-,TGCGCCAGCCAATCGGGACTAACGAACACCGGGGAGCTGTTTTTT,CASQSGLTNTGELFF
TRBD1,TRBV2,16,TRBJ1-5,-,TGTGCCAGCAGGGAACTCGGGACAGGGGCTGGACAGCCCCAGCATTTT,CASRELGTGAGQPQHF
TRBD2,TRBV7-7,15,TRBJ2-2,-,TGTGCTAGCAGCTTAGGACTCTCGGGAGGCGGGGAGCTGTTTTTT,CASSLGLSGGGELFF
TRBD1,TRBV5-6,13,TRBJ1-1,once,TGTGCCAGCAGCGAACAGGGGTCGGAAGAAGCTTTCTTT,CASSEQGSEEAFF
-,TRBV21-1,17,TRBJ1-5,-,TGTGCCAGCAGAGAGCTTTTACTACATTGGCATCATCAGCCCCAGCATTTT,CASRELLLHWHHQPQHF
TRBD2,TRBV10-3,14,TRBJ2-1,-,TGTGCCATCAATGGACTAGCGGGAGATGGTGAGCAGTTCTTC,CAINGLAGDGEQFF
TRBD2,TRBV6-6,16,TRBJ2-1,-,TGTGCCAGCAGTCAGACTAGCGGGAGGCTCTACAATGAGCAGTTCTTC,CASSQTSGRLYNEQFF
TRBD1,TRBV28,15,TRBJ2-2,-,TGTGCCAGCAGTCGCCTCCAGGGGGCGGTCGGGGAGCTGTTTTTT,CASSRLQGAVGELFF
-,TRBV9,15,TRBJ1-2,once,TGTGCCAGCAGCGGAGAATGGACCGGGCCGCCTGGCTACACCTTC,CASSGEWTGPPGYTF
TRBD1,TRBV28,15,TRBJ2-5,-,TGTGCCAGCAGCTGGACAGGGGGTCTTTTCGAGACCCAGTACTTC,CASSWTGGLFETQYF
TRBD1,TRBV18,13,TRBJ1-2,once,TGTGCCAGCTCACCGGGACAGGGAGGAGGCTACACCTTC,CASSPGQGGGYTF
-,TRBV2,15,TRBJ1-4,-,TGTGCCAGCAGTGATTATTCTACAGCGAGGGAAAAACTGTTTTTT,CASSDYSTAREKLFF
TRBD1,TRBV5-1,17,TRBJ2-1,-,TGCGCCAGCAGCGGAACCCGGGACAGTCACCTTTACAATGAGCAGTTCTTC,CASSGTRDSHLYNEQFF
TRBD2,TRBV27,16,TRBJ2-1,-,TGTGCCAGCAGTTTAGATCCGGGACTAGCGGGAGTTTGGCAGTTCTTC,CASSLDPGLAGVWQFF
TRBD2,TRBV30,15,TRBJ2-1,-,TGTGCCTGGACCGGGGGAGCGGGAACTGTTAATGAGCAGTTCTTC,CAWTGGAGTVNEQFF
-,TRBV27,14,TRBJ1-1,-,TGTGCCAGCAGTTCAGGACGGGAGAACACTGAAGCTTTCTTT,CASSSGRENTEAFF